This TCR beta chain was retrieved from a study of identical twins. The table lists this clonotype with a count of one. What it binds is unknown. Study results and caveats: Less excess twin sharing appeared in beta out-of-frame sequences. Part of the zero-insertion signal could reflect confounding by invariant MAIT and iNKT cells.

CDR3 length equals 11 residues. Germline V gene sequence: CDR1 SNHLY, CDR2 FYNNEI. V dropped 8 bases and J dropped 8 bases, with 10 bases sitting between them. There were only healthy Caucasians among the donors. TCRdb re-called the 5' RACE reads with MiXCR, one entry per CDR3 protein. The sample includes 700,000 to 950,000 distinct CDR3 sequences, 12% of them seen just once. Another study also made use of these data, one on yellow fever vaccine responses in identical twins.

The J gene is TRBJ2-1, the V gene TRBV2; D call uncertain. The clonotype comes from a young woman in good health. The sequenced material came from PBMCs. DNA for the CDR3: TGTGCCAGCGGTTTCTCCGATGAGCAGTTCTTC. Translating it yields CASGFSDEQFF.